This is a list of T cell receptor beta chains from one sample in a study of T cells in Graves' hyperthyroidism and ophthalmopathy. MiXCR was run by TCRdb on the multiplex PCR reads, yielding one entry per CDR3 protein. The data contain about 260,000 distinct CDR3 sequences, around 15% of them singletons. Sequencing was performed on blood. The receptors come from a woman aged 18 to 35 with Graves' ophthalmopathy. CDR3s include the opening cysteine and the closing phenylalanine or tryptophan. The D gene is left open where the match is weak. Clone sizes are given selectively: once, few, many, or a class where the clone is expanded.

d_gene	abundance	v_gene	j_gene	CDR3nt	CDR3aa
NA	many	TRBV11-2	TRBJ1-6	TGTGCCAGCAGCCAGAAAAACTATAATTCACCCCTCCACTTT	CASSQKNYNSPLHF
NA	many	TRBV28	TRBJ1-1	TGTGCCAGCAGGCTACCGGGAGGAGGAAACACTGAAGCTTTCTTT	CASRLPGGGNTEAFF
NA	many	TRBV29-1	TRBJ2-5	TGCAGCGTTGAGAGGCAGGGCCACCAAGAGACCCAGTACTTC	CSVERQGHQETQYF
NA	NA	TRBV18	TRBJ2-1	TGTGCCAGCTCACCGGGGCAGGGGAATCTAGTCTACAATGAGCAGTTCTTC	CASSPGQGNLVYNEQFF
TRBD1	many	TRBV19	TRBJ2-2	TGTGCCAGTAGCGAAGGGACAGTCAAAAACACCGGGGAGCTGTTTTTT	CASSEGTVKNTGELFF
TRBD2	few	TRBV6-2/TRBV6-3	TRBJ2-5	TGTGCCAGCAGTTACCCCTTCCGCGGGAGGCAAGAGACCCAGTACTTC	CASSYPFRGRQETQYF
NA	many	TRBV7-9	TRBJ2-3	TGTGCCAGCAGCTTTCTCCTGAGCACCACAGATACGCAGTATTTT	CASSFLLSTTDTQYF
TRBD2	many	TRBV20-1	TRBJ2-1	TGCAGTGCTAGCGACCTGATTAGCGGGAGGGCTATGAGAAATGAGCAGTTCTTC	CSASDLISGRAMRNEQFF
NA	many	TRBV20-1	TRBJ1-2	TGCAGTGCTAGAGGTGGTTTAGGGATTGGTGGCTACACCTTC	CSARGGLGIGGYTF
TRBD1	many	TRBV29-1	TRBJ2-1	TGCAGCGTGGACCGGGACAGGGGGTCCTACAATGAGCAGTTCTTC	CSVDRDRGSYNEQFF